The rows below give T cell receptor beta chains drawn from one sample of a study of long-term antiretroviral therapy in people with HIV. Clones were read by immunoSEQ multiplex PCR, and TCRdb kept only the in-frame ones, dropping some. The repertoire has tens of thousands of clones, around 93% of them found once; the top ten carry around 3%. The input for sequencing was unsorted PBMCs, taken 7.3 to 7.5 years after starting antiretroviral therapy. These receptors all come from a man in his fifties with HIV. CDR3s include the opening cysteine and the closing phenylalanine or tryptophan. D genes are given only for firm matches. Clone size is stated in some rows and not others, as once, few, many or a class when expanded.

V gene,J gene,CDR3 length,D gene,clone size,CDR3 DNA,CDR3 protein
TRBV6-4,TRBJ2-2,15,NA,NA,TGTGCCAGCAGTGACGGGACACCAAACACCGGGGAGCTGTTTTTT,CASSDGTPNTGELFF
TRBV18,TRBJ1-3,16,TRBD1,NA,TGTGCCAGCTCACCCCGGACAGGGGTAGGTGGAAACACCATATATTTT,CASSPRTGVGGNTIYF
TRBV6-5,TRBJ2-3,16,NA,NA,TGTGCCAGCAGTTACATCAGGGAACGGAGCACAGATACGCAGTATTTT,CASSYIRERSTDTQYF
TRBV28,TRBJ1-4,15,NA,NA,TGTGCCAGCAGCCCAGCGCGGGGCGGTAATGAAAAACTGTTTTTT,CASSPARGGNEKLFF
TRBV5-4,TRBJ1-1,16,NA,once,TGTGCCAGCAGCTTAGAGGGCGCGCTTGGGAACACTGAAGCTTTCTTT,CASSLEGALGNTEAFF
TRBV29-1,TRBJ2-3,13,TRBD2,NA,TGCAGCGTTTCAGTAGCGGGGAGTGGTACGCAGTATTTT,CSVSVAGSGTQYF
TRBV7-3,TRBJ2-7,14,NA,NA,TGTGCCAGCAGCTTGATTCCAGACTCCTACGAGCAGTACTTC,CASSLIPDSYEQYF
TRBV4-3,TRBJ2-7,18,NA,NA,TGCGCCAGCAGCCAAGAAATCCCCCCGACAGCCAGCTCCTACGAGCAGTACTTC,CASSQEIPPTASSYEQYF
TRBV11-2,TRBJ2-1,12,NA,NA,TGTGCCAGCAGCTTAGTCTACAATGAGCAGTTCTTC,CASSLVYNEQFF
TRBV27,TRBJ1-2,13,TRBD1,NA,TGTGCCAGCGGAAACAGGGGGACTATTGGCTACACCTTC,CASGNRGTIGYTF
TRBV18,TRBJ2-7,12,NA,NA,TGTGCCAGCTCACCAACAAATTACGAGCAGTACTTC,CASSPTNYEQYF
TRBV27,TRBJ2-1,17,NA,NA,TGTGCCAGCAGTCCGACAGTACAGGTTTACTCCTACAATGAGCAGTTCTTC,CASSPTVQVYSYNEQFF
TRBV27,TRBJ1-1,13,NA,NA,TGTGCCACCATTAACAGTGCAAACACTGAAGCTTTCTTT,CATINSANTEAFF
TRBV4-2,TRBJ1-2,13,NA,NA,TGTGCCAGCAGTACGGGGGCGAACTATGGCTACACCTTC,CASSTGANYGYTF
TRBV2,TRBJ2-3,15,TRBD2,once,TGTGCCAGCAGATCACTAGCGGGGGCCGCAGATACGCAGTATTTT,CASRSLAGAADTQYF
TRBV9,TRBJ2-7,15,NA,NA,TGTGCCAGCAGCGTAGACGGGGGCTCTAACTACGAGCAGTACTTC,CASSVDGGSNYEQYF
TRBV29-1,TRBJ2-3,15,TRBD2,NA,TGCAGCGTTCGACTAGCGGGGGGGAGGGGAGATACGCAGTATTTT,CSVRLAGGRGDTQYF
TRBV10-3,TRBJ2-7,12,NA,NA,TGTGCCATCAGTACTGCCCGGGGCGAGCAGTACTTC,CAISTARGEQYF
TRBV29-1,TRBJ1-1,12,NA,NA,TGCAGCGTTTCCCGAGCGAACACTGAAGCTTTCTTT,CSVSRANTEAFF
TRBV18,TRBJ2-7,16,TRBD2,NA,TGTGCCAGCTCACCACCTTCACCGGGACTAGCCCGCGAGCAGTACTTC,CASSPPSPGLAREQYF
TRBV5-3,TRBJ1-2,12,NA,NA,TGTGCCAGCAGCCAGGACAGATATGGCTACACCTTC,CASSQDRYGYTF
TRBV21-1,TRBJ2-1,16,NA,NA,TGTGCCAGCAGCAAAGACCAACCGGCTATTTGCAATGAGCAGTTCTTC,CASSKDQPAICNEQFF
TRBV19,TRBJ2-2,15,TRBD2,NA,TGTGCCAGTAGTATCGGGAGGGAGAGCACCGGGGAGCTGTTTTTT,CASSIGRESTGELFF
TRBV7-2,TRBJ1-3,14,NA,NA,TGTGCCAGCAGCAGGAACAGGGCTGGAAACACCATATATTTT,CASSRNRAGNTIYF
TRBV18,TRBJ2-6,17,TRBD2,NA,TGTGCCAGCTCCTTAGCGGGGGCCAACTCTGGGGCCAACGTCCTGACTTTC,CASSLAGANSGANVLTF
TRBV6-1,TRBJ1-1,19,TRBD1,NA,TGTGCCAGCAGTGAAACGACAGGGGGCACTCCCCTGGGACTGGCTGAAGCTTTCTTT,CASSETTGGTPLGLAEAFF
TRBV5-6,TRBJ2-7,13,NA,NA,TGTGCCAGCAGCTTTGGTCAGACCTACGAGCAGTACTTC,CASSFGQTYEQYF
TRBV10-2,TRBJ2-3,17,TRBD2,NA,TGCGCCAGCACCCCCTGGGGTAGCGGGGGGACCACAGATACGCAGTATTTT,CASTPWGSGGTTDTQYF
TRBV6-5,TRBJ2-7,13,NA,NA,TGTACCAGCAGTTACTCGGTCCTTTACGAGCAGTACTTC,CTSSYSVLYEQYF
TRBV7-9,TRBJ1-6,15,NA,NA,TGTGCCAGCAGCTTAGAAGGGGAGAGGAATTCACCCCTCCACTTT,CASSLEGERNSPLHF
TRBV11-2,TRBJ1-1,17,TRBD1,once,TGTGCCAGCAGCTTCGACAGGGGGTTTTCCATGAACACTGAAGCTTTCTTT,CASSFDRGFSMNTEAFF
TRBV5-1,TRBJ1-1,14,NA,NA,TGCGCCAGCAGCCCGGAGGGGGGGCGGACTGAAGCTTTCTTT,CASSPEGGRTEAFF
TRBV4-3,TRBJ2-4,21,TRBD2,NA,TGCGCCAGCAGCCCGACTCGGTTTAGAGCGGGGGGGCAGTGGGGCAAAAACATTCAGTACTTC,CASSPTRFRAGGQWGKNIQYF
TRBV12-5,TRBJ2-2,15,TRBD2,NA,TGTGCTAGTGGTTTAGCTAGCGGGGAGACCGGGGAGCTGTTTTTT,CASGLASGETGELFF
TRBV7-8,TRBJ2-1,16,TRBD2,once,TGTGCCAGCAGCCCCCCGGGTAGCGGGCCTTACAATGAGCAGTTCTTC,CASSPPGSGPYNEQFF
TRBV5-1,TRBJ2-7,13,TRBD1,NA,TGCGCCAGCCGGACAGGCTTTGAAGGGGAGCAGTACTTC,CASRTGFEGEQYF
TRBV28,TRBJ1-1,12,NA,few,TGTGCCAGCAGTAAAAATCACCCTGAAGCTTTCTTT,CASSKNHPEAFF
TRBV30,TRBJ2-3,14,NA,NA,TGTGCCTGGAGGGGGCCCTATGGGACAGATACGCAGTATTTT,CAWRGPYGTDTQYF
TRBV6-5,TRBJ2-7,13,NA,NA,TGTGCCAGCAGTTACGCGGGACAATACGAGCAGTACTTC,CASSYAGQYEQYF
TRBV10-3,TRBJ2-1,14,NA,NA,TGTGCCATCAGTGACTCTTTAGCGGACAATGAGCAGTTCTTC,CAISDSLADNEQFF
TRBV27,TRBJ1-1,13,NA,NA,TGTGCCAGCAGTTTTGGCGGGTTCACTGAAGCTTTCTTT,CASSFGGFTEAFF
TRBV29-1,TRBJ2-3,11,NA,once,TGCAGCGTTCAGTACACAGATACGCAGTATTTT,CSVQYTDTQYF
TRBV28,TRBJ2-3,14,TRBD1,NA,TGTGCCAGCAGTTTAAGGGGGCGCGGAGATACGCAGTATTTT,CASSLRGRGDTQYF
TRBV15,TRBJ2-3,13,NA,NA,TGTGCCACCAGCAATTACAGGGTAGATACGCAGTATTTT,CATSNYRVDTQYF
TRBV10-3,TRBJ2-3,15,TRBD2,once,TGTGCCATCAGTGATGTAGCGGGGGGGCAAAATACGCAGTATTTT,CAISDVAGGQNTQYF
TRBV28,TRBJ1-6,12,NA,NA,TGTGCCAGCAGTGGACCGAGTTCACCCCTCCACTTT,CASSGPSSPLHF
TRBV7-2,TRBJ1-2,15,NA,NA,TGTGCCAGCAGCTTAGCCCAGGGTCCCAACTATGGCTACACCTTC,CASSLAQGPNYGYTF
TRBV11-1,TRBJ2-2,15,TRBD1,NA,TGTGCCAGCAGCTTGGGAAACAGGGGGAGCGGGGAGCTGTTTTTT,CASSLGNRGSGELFF
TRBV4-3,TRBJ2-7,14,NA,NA,TGCGCCAGCAGCCAAGGGACACAGGGCTACGAGCAGTACTTC,CASSQGTQGYEQYF
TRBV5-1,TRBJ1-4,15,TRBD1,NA,TGCGCCAGCAGCTTGGAGACAGGGGGGAATGAAAAACTGTTTTTT,CASSLETGGNEKLFF
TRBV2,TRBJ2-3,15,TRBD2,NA,TGTGCCAGCAGACCTACTAGCGGAATCACAGATACGCAGTATTTT,CASRPTSGITDTQYF
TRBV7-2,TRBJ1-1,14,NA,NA,TGTGCCAGCAGCCACCCCGACAGGACCACTGAAGCTTTCTTT,CASSHPDRTTEAFF
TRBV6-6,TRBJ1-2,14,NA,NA,TGTGCCAGCAGTTACCAAGGGGATTCGTGGGGCTACACCTTC,CASSYQGDSWGYTF
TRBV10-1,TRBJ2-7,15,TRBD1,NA,TGCGCCAGCAGTGAAGGGGGACAGGGGAACTACGAGCAGTACTTC,CASSEGGQGNYEQYF
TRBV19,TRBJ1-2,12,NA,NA,TGTGCCAGCGAGTCGGGGGCCCATGGCTACACCTTC,CASESGAHGYTF
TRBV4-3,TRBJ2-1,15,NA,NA,TGCGCCAGCAGCCAAGGGACAGATACCTACAATGAGCAGTTCTTC,CASSQGTDTYNEQFF
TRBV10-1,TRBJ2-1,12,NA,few,TGCGCCAGCAGTCGGGGTTCAAGCGAGCAGTTCTTC,CASSRGSSEQFF
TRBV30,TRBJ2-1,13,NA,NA,TGTGCCTGGAGTGTAGGCAGTTACAATGAGCAGTTCTTC,CAWSVGSYNEQFF